The 15 T cell receptor beta chains in this list originate from one sample, sequenced in a study of control samples from healthy donors and cancer patients (dated by TCRdb to 2018 to 2020). Libraries were constructed by the immunoSEQ multiplex PCR assay. TCRdb mirrors the immuneACCESS table, restricted to in-frame sequences. Some clones are absent from its copies; in checked studies, under half trace to an unresolved V gene, and the reason for the others is unknown. Within this sample are roughly 100,000 clones, with about 91% of them counted one time only. Clones ranked in the top ten supply about 2.5% of the sample. Source material: blood. These receptors all stem from a woman between 18 and 29 years old in good health.

CDR3: CASSSVITTGTLNSPLHF. DNA for the CDR3: TGTGCCAGCAGCTCCGTAATTACGACAGGGACTTTAAATTCACCCCTCCACTTT. This chain connects TRBV7-8 to TRBJ1-6; TRBD1 agrees at 7 bases. Germline lookup yields CDR1 SGHVS and CDR2 FQNEAQ. CDR3 size: 18 residues. Trimming cost V 4 bases and J 7 bases; bases outside gene matches: 16.

The chain carries TRBV24-1 and TRBJ1-1; D remains ambiguous. The length of the CDR3 is 13 residues. Germline V CDR1 and CDR2: KGHDR, SFDVKD. Trimming cost V 6 bases and J 2 bases, with 9 bases left between them. The CDR3 DNA reads as TGTGCCACCAGTCTGGGCAGTAACACTGAAGCTTTCTTT. Translating it yields CATSLGSNTEAFF.

The chain carries TRBV6-5 and TRBJ1-1, with TRBD1 matching 7 bases. This CDR3 contains 13 residues. The trim removed 7 bases at V and 5 bases at J, leaving 7 bases unmatched. CDR1 is MNHEY, CDR2 SVGAGI, per germline. The CDR3: CASITGALTEAFF. DNA of the CDR3: TGTGCCAGCATTACAGGGGCCTTAACTGAAGCTTTCTTT.

The chain employs TRBV2 and TRBJ2-1; perhaps TRBD2 as D (6 bases). This CDR3 is built from 14 residues. The germline CDR1 and CDR2 sequences are SNHLY and FYNNEI. Trimming stripped 6 bases from V and 9 bases from J, with 18 bases between. CDR3 sequence (DNA): TGTGCCAGCAGCGGTGGACTGGGGGAGGTTGAGCAGTTCTTC. Amino acid sequence: CASSGGLGEVEQFF.

The chain carries TRBV28 and TRBJ1-3; D may be TRBD1 (6 bases). The CDR3 contains 14 residues. Germline V gene data show CDR1 as MDHEN and CDR2 as SYDVKM. Deletions cut 6 bases from V and 3 bases from J, with 12 bases between. CDR3 region: CASRRQAGGNTIYF. CDR3 DNA sequence: TGTGCCAGCAGGCGACAGGCAGGTGGAAACACCATATATTTT.

The chain employs TRBV6-1 and TRBJ2-2; TRBD2 matches 11 bases. This CDR3 is 15 amino acids long. Trimming cost V 2 bases and J 7 bases; bases outside gene matches: 3. The germline V gene encodes CDR1 MNHNS and CDR2 SASEGT. In DNA form, the CDR3 reads TGTGCCAGCAGTGAACTAGCGGGAGGTGGCGGGGAGCTGTTTTTT. This encodes CASSELAGGGGELFF.

The chain links TRBV12-5 to TRBJ2-6; the D is unclear. The CDR3 spans 17 residues. CDR1 LGHNT and CDR2 FRNRAP come from the germline V gene. Trimming pared 5 bases from V and 4 bases from J, leaving 18 bases between. The CDR3 loop reads CASGRHADSTGANVLTF. For the CDR3, the DNA is TGTGCTAGTGGTCGACATGCAGACTCAACCGGGGCCAACGTCCTGACTTTC.

CDR3 region: CASSQVGTSAYEQYF. The DNA for the CDR3 is TGTGCCAGCAGCCAAGTAGGGACTAGCGCCTACGAGCAGTACTTC. The chain carries TRBV4-2 and TRBJ2-7, with 10 positions matching TRBD2. The CDR3 has 15 amino acids. The germline CDR1 and CDR2 sequences are LGHNA and YNFKEQ. J lost 2 bases, V lost 1 base, and 2 bases had no gene match.

This clone was detected once. The J gene is TRBJ2-7, the V gene TRBV27; TRBD2 matches at 10 bases. V lost 7 bases, J lost 3 bases, and 15 bases stayed unmatched. The V gene's germline CDR1 is MNHEY and CDR2 SMNVEV (reference sequence). This CDR3 has 17 residues. CDR3 residues: CASTELRAGGMGYEQYF. As DNA, the CDR3 is TGTGCCAGCACTGAGCTGAGAGCGGGAGGGATGGGCTACGAGCAGTACTTC.

This chain uses TRBV2 with TRBJ1-4; TRBD1 matches at 8 bases. The V gene end was trimmed by 6 bases and the J gene end by 0 bases; junction bases not matched to a gene: 6. CDR3 size: 16 residues. Germline V gene sequence: CDR1 SNHLY, CDR2 FYNNEI. CDR3 sequence reads: CASRFDRGSTNEKLFF. The CDR3 region has the DNA TGTGCCAGCAGATTTGACAGGGGATCAACTAATGAAAAACTGTTTTTT.

This sequence joins TRBV6-2 or TRBV6-3 and TRBJ2-5; no clear D gene. This CDR3 spans 14 amino acids. CDR1 is MNHEY and CDR2 is SVGEGT in the germline V gene. V lost 0 bases to trimming and J lost 1 base, with 6 bases between them. CDR3 loop: CASSYSAGQETQYF. The CDR3 DNA reads TGTGCCAGCAGTTACTCGGCCGGCCAAGAGACCCAGTACTTC.

The rearrangement joins TRBV19 to TRBJ1-1; D perhaps matches TRBD1 (5 bases). The CDR3 covers 16 residues. Looked up from germline, CDR1 is LNHDA and CDR2 is SQIVND (reference sequence). Trimming cost V 4 bases and J 0 bases, with 15 bases left between them. CDR3 amino acids: CASSTWTSGMNTEAFF. In DNA form, the CDR3 reads TGTGCCAGTAGTACGTGGACATCGGGTATGAACACTGAAGCTTTCTTT.

This chain links TRBV7-2 with TRBJ1-1, with no clear D. This CDR3 contains 13 residues. Germline V gene lookup returns CDR1 SGHTA and CDR2 FQGNSA. V was trimmed by 1 base and J by 1 base, leaving 4 bases between them. DNA for the CDR3: TGTGCCAGCAGCTTAGAGGGGAACACTGAAGCTTTCTTT. This sequence encodes CASSLEGNTEAFF.

This chain connects TRBV28 to TRBJ2-1; D is undetermined. CDR1 and CDR2 from the germline V gene are MDHEN and SYDVKM. The CDR3 runs 11 residues. Trimming removed 6 bases from V and 8 bases from J, with 8 bases in between. The CDR3 region has the DNA TGTGCCAGCAGCCGGTCACATGAGCAGTTCTTC. Its translation: CASSRSHEQFF.

This clone was detected once. The chain links TRBV9 to TRBJ2-1, with 8 bases identical to TRBD2. CDR3 length: 15 residues. V shed 0 bases, J shed 3 bases, and the junction held 2 bases outside the gene matches. From germline, CDR1 is SGDLS and CDR2 YYNGEE. The CDR3 DNA reads TGTGCCAGCAGCGTAGACGGGAGGGTCTACAATGAGCAGTTCTTC. Protein product: CASSVDGRVYNEQFF.